Reported below is one TCR beta chain. Ten or more counts support this clonotype. Its recognized antigen is unknown. It has no much larger one-base neighbor in the sample; base qualities were not kept. This sample is drawn from a study of CD8 T cells in ankylosing spondylitis (dated by TCRdb to about 2017). In terms of the full investigation: The study set out to find disease-linked TCR variants by profiling T cell receptor beta repertoires in ankylosing spondylitis patients and healthy donors. Peripheral blood was sampled, and synovial fluid was also collected from ankylosing spondylitis patients. The full study cohort comprised 25 ankylosing spondylitis patients and 85 to 120 healthy donors. Study-wide findings and limitations: According to the report, matched synovial fluid samples from ankylosing spondylitis patients were significantly enriched for the disease-linked clones. A TCR beta motif made up of fewer than 10 highly homologous amino acid variants appeared to be characteristic of blood from ankylosing spondylitis patients. Some TCR beta motif variants had previously been reported in synovial fluid and blood of reactive arthritis patients, which suggested common disease-initiation mechanisms. The disease-linked clones had a CD8+ phenotype and were found at relatively low frequencies in peripheral blood.

A distance of 8 bases separates the germline ends of V and J, which lose 0 bases and 1 base respectively. The CDR3 runs 15 residues from the cysteine to the phenylalanine. Only CDR3 DNA remains: 45 bases, in frame from the first base. Reading the germline V gene (reference sequence) gives CDR1 SEHNR and CDR2 FQNEAQ. Sequencing relied on an Illumina HiSeq 2500. Quantitative 5'-RACE with molecular barcodes was used to prepare TCR beta libraries. Turning to the authors' computational methods: A new computational method, built on a probabilistic model of VDJ rearrangement, was used to identify disease-linked TCR variants. TCRdb passed the public sequencing reads through fastp at Q25 and MiXCR, retaining productive beta sequences. A single entry per CDR3 protein holds the most common genes and DNA from its merged rows. These V and J calls rely on TCRdb rather than the paper's analysis. The sample table contains 200,000 to 300,000 distinct CDR3 sequences; only one count was recorded for 8.6% of them. In total, the top ten clones hold over 6.5% of the sample.

The sequence derives from a male donor with ankylosing spondylitis or in good health (not recorded which). The sample was blood, either unsorted or a sorted T cell fraction (not recorded which). The sequence is built from TRBV7-9 and TRBJ2-3, with no confident D gene call. The bases read TGTGCCAGCAGCTTAGCAAGAGTACGCACAGATACGCAGTATTTT. Its coded protein is CASSLARVRTDTQYF.